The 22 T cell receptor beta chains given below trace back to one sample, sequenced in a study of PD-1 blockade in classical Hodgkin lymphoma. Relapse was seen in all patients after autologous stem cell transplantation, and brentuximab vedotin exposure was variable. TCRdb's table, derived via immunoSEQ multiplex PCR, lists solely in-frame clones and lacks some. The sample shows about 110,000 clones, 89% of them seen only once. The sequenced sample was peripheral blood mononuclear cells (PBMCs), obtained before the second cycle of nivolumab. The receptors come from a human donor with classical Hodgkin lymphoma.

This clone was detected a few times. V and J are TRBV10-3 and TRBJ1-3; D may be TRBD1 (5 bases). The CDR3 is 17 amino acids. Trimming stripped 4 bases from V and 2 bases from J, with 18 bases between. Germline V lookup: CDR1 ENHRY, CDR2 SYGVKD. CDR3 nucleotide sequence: TGTGCCATCAGTGCTGGGATGGAGGGGCAAACTGGAAACACCATATATTTT. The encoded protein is CAISAGMEGQTGNTIYF.

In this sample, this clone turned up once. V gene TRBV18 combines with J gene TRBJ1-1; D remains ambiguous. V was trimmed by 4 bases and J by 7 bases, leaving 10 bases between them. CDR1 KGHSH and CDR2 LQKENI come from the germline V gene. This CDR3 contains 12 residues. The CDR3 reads CASSLSGVEAFF. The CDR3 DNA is TGTGCCAGCTCACTAAGCGGGGTTGAAGCTTTCTTT.

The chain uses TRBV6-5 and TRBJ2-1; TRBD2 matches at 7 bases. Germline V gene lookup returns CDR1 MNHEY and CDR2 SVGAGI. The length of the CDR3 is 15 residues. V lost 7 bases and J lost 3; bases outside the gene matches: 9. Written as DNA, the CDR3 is TGTGCCAGCATGGCGCTGTTAGCGGGCTACAATGAGCAGTTCTTC. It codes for CASMALLAGYNEQFF.

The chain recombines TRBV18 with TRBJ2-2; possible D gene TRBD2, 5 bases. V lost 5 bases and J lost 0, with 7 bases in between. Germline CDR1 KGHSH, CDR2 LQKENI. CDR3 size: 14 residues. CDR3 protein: CASSEGSNTGELFF. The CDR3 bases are TGTGCCAGCTCAGAGGGATCGAACACCGGGGAGCTGTTTTTT.

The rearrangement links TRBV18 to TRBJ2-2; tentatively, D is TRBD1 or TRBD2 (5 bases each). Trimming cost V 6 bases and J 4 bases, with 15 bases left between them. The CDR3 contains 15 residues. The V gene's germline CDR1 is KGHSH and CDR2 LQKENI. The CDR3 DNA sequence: TGTGCCAGCTCGGCGCAGGGAGTAGGCACCGGGGAGCTGTTTTTT. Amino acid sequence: CASSAQGVGTGELFF.

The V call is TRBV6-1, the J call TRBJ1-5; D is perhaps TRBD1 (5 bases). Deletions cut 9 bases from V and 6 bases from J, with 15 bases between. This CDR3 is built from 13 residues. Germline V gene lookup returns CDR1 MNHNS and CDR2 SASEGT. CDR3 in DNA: TGTGCCAGTGTTGCCCGGGACGGTCAGCCCCAGCATTTT. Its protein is CASVARDGQPQHF.

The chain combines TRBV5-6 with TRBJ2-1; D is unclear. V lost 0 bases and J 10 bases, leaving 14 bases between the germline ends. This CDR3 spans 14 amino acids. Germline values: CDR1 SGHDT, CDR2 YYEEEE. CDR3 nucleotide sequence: TGTGCCAGCAGCTTGGGGTCGCTAGTGATCGAGCAGTTCTTC. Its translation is CASSLGSLVIEQFF.

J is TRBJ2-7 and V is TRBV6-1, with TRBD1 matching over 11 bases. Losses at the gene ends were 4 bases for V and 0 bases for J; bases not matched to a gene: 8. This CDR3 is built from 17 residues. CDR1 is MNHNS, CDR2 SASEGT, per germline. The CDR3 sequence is CASSGDRGTISSYEQYF. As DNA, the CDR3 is TGTGCCAGCAGTGGGGACAGGGGGACCATTAGCTCCTACGAGCAGTACTTC.

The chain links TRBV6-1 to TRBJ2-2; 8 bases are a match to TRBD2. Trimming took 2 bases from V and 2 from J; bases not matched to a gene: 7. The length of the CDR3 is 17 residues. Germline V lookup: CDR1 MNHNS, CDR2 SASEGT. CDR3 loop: CASSEFGGRTNTGELFF. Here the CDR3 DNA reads TGTGCCAGCAGTGAATTTGGCGGGAGGACCAACACCGGGGAGCTGTTTTTT.

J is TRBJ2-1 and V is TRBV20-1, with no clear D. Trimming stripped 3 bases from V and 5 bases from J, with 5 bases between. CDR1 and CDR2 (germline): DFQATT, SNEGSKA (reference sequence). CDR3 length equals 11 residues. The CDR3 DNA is TGCAGTGCTAGGCAGGACAATGAGCAGTTCTTC. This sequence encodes CSARQDNEQFF.

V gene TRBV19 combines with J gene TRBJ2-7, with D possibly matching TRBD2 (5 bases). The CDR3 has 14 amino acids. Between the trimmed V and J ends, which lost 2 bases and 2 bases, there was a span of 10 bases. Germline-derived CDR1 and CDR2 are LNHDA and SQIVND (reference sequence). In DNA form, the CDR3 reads TGTGCCAGTAGTATACGAGGGTGGGCCTACGAGCAGTACTTC. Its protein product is CASSIRGWAYEQYF.

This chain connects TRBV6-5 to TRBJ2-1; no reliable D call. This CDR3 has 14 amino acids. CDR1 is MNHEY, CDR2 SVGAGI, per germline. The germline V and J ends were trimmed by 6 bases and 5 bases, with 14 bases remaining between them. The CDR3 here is CASRSVGRNNEQFF. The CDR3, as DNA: TGTGCCAGCAGAAGTGTCGGACGGAACAATGAGCAGTTCTTC.

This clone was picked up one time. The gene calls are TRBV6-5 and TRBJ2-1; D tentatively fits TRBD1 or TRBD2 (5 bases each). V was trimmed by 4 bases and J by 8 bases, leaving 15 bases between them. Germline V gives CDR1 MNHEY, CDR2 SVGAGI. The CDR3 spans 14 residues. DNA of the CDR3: TGTGCCAGCAGTTTAGGGACCCGGGTTGATGAGCAGTTCTTC. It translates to CASSLGTRVDEQFF.

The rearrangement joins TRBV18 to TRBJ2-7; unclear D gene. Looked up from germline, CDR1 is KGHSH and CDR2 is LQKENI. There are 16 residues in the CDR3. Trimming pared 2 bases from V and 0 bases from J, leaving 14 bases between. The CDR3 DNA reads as TGTGCCAGCTCACCATCATTGTCCCCGAGCTCCTACGAGCAGTACTTC. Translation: CASSPSLSPSSYEQYF. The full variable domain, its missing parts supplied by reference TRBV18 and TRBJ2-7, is NAGVMQNPRHLVRRRGQEARLRCSPMKGHSHVYWYRQLPEEGLKFMVYLQKENIIDESGMPKERFSAEFPKEGPSILRIQQVVRGDSAAYFCASSPSLSPSSYEQYFGPGTRLTVT.

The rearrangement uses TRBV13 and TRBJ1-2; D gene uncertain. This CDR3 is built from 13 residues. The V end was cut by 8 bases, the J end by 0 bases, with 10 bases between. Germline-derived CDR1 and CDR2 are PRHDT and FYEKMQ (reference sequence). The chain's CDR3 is CASSTAANYGYTF. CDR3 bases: TGTGCCAGCTCGACGGCCGCTAACTATGGCTACACCTTC. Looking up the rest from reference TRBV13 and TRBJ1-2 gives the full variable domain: AAGVIQSPRHLIKEKRETATLKCYPIPRHDTVYWYQQGPGQDPQFLISFYEKMQSDKGSIPDRFSAQQFSDYHSELNMSSLELGDSALYFCASSTAANYGYTFGSGTRLTVV.

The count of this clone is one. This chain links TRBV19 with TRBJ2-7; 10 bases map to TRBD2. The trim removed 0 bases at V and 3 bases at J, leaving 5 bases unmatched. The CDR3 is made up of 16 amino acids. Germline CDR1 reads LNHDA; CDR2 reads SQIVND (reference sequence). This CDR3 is CASSIDRLAGDYEQYF. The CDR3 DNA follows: TGTGCCAGTAGTATAGATCGCCTAGCGGGAGACTACGAGCAGTACTTC.

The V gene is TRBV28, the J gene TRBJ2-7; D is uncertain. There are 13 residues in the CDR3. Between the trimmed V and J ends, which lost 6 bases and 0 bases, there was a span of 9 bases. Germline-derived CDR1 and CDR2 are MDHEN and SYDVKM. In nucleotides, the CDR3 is TGTGCCAGCAGGAACGGAGCCTCCTACGAGCAGTACTTC. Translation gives CASRNGASYEQYF. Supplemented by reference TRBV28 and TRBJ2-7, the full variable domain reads DVKVTQSSRYLVKRTGEKVFLECVQDMDHENMFWYRQDPGLGLRLIYFSYDVKMKEKGDIPEGYSVSREKKERFSLILESASTNQTSMYLCASRNGASYEQYFGPGTRLTVT.

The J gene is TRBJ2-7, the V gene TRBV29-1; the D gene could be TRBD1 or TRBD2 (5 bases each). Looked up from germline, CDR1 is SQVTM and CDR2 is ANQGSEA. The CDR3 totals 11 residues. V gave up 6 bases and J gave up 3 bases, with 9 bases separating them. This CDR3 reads CSVGTVYEQYF. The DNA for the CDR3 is TGCAGCGTAGGGACGGTCTACGAGCAGTACTTC.

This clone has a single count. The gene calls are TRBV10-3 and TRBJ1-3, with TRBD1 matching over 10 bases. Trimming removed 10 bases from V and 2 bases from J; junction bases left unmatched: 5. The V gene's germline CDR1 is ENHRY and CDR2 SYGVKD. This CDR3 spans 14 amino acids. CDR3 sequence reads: CATRGQGAGNTIYF. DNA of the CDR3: TGTGCCACCCGAGGACAGGGGGCTGGAAACACCATATATTTT.

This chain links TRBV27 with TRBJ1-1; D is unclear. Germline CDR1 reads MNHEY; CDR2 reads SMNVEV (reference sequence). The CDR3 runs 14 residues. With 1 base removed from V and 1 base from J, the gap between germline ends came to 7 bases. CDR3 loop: CASSLFSANTEAFF. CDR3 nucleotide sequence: TGTGCCAGCAGTTTATTCTCCGCGAACACTGAAGCTTTCTTT.

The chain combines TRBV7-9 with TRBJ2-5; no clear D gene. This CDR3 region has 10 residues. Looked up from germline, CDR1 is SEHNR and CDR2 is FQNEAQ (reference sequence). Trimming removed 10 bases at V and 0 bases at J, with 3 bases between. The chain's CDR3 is CAIHQETQYF. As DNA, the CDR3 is TGTGCCATCCACCAAGAGACCCAGTACTTC.

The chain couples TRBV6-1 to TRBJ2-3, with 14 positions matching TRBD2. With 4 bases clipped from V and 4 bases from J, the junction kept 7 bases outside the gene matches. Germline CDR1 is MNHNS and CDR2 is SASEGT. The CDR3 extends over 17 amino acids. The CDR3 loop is CASSGLAGGPGSDTQYF. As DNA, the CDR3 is TGTGCCAGCAGTGGACTAGCGGGAGGGCCTGGATCAGATACGCAGTATTTT.